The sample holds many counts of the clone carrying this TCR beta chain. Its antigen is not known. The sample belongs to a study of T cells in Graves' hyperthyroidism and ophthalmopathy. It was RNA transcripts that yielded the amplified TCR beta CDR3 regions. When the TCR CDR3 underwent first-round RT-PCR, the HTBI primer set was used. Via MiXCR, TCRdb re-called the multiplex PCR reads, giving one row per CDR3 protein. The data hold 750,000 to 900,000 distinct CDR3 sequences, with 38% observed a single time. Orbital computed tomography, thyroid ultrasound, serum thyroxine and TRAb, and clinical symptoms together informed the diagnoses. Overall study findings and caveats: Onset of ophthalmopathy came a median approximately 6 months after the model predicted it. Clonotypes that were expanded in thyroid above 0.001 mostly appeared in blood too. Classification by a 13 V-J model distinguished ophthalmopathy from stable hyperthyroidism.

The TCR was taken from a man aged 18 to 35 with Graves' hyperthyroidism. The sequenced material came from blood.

CDR3 residues: CASSSGTSDGYTF. CDR3 nucleotides: TGTGCCAGCAGCTCCGGGACGTCGGATGGCTACACCTTC. The rearrangement links TRBV7-9 to TRBJ1-2; D possibly corresponds to TRBD1 (5 bases). The germline V gene has CDR1 SEHNR and CDR2 FQNEAQ (reference sequence). V lost 4 bases and J 6 bases, leaving 12 bases between the germline ends. The CDR3 sequence is 13 residues long.